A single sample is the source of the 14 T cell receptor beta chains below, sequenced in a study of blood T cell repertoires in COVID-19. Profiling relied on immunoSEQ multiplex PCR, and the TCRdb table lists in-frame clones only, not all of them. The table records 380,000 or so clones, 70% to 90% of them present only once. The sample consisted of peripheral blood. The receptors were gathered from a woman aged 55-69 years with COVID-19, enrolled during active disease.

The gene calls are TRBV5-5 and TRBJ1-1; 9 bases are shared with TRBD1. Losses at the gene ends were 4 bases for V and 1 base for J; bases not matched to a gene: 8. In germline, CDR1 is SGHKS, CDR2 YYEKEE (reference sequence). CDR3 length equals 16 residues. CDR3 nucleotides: TGTGCCAGCAGCCCACGCCGGGACAGGGCGAACACTGAAGCTTTCTTT. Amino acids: CASSPRRDRANTEAFF.

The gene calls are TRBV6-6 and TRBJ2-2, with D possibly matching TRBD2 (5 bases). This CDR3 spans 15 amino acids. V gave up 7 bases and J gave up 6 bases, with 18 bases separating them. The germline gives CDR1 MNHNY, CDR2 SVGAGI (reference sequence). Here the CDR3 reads CASTPPVGGPGELFF. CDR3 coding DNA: TGTGCCAGCACCCCCCCCGTAGGAGGACCCGGGGAGCTGTTTTTT.

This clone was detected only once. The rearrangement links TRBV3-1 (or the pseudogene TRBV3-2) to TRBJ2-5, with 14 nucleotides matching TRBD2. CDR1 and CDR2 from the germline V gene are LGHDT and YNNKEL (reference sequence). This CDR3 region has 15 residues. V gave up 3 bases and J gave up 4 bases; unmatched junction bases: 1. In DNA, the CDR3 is TGTGCCAGCAGCCATGGGACTAGCGGGGGAGAGACCCAGTACTTC. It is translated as CASSHGTSGGETQYF.

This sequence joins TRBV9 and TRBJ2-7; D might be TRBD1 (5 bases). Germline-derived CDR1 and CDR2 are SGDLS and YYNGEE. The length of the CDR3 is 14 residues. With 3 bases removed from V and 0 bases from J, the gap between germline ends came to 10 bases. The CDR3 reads CASSAPDSSYEQYF. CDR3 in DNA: TGTGCCAGCAGCGCCCCCGACAGCTCCTACGAGCAGTACTTC.

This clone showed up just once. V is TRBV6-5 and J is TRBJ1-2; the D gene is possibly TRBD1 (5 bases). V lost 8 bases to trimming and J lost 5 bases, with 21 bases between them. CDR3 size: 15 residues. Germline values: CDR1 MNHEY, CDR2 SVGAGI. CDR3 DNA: TGTGCCAGCTGGGAGGTAGGGGCGAAGGGATATGGCTACACCTTC. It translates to CASWEVGAKGYGYTF.

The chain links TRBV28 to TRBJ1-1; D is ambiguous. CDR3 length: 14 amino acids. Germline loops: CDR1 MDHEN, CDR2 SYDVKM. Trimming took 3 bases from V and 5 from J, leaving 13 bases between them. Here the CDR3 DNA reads TGTGCCAGCAGTTTCTGGGTACTAGGGACTGAAGCTTTCTTT. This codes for CASSFWVLGTEAFF.

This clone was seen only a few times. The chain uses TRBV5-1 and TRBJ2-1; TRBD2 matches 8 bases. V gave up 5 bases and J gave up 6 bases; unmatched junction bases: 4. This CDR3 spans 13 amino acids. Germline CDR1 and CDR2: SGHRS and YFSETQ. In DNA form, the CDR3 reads TGCGCCAGCAGGATAGCGGGACGCAATGAGCAGTTCTTC. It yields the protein CASRIAGRNEQFF.

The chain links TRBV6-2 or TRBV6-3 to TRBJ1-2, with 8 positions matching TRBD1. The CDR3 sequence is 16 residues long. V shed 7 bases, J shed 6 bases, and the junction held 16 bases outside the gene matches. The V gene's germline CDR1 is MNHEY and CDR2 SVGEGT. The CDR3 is CASTPEQGGFRDGYTF. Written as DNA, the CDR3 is TGTGCCAGCACCCCGGAACAGGGGGGTTTTAGGGATGGCTACACCTTC.

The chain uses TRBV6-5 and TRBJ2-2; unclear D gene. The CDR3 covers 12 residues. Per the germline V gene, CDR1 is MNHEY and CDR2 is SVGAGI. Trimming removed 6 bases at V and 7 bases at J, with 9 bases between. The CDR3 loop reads CASSLIRGELFF. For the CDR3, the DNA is TGTGCCAGCAGCCTAATTCGCGGGGAGCTGTTTTTT.

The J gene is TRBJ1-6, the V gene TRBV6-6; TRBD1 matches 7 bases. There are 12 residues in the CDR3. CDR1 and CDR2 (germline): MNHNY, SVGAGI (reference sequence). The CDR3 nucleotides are TGTGTTTCGACAGGGTCTAATTCACCCCTCCACTTT. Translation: CVSTGSNSPLHF.

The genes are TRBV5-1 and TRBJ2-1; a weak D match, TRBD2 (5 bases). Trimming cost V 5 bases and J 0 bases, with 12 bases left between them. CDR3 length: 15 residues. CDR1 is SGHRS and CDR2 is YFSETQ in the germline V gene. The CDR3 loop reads CASSRGPSSYNEQFF. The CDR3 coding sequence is TGCGCCAGCAGTCGCGGGCCGAGCTCCTACAATGAGCAGTTCTTC.

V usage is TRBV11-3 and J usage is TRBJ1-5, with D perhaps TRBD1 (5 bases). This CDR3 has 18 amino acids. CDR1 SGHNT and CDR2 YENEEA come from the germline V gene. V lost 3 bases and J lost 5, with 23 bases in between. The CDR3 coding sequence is TGTGCCAGCAGCTTTTGGGCTAGTGGGCAGGGAAGTGATCAGCCCCAGCATTTT. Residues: CASSFWASGQGSDQPQHF.

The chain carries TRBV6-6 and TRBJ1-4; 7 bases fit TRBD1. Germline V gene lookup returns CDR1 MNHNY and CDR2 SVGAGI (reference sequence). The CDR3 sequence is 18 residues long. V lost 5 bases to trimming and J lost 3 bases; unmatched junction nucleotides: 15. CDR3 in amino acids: CASSLSKQGRRANEKLFF. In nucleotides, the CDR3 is TGTGCCAGCAGTCTAAGCAAACAGGGGAGGAGGGCTAATGAAAAACTGTTTTTT.

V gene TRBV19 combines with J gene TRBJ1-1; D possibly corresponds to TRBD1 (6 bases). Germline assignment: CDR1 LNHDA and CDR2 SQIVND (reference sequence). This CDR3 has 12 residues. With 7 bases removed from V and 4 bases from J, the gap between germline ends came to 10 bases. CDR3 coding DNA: TGTGCCAGTACCCCGGACAGCACTGAAGCTTTCTTT. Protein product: CASTPDSTEAFF.